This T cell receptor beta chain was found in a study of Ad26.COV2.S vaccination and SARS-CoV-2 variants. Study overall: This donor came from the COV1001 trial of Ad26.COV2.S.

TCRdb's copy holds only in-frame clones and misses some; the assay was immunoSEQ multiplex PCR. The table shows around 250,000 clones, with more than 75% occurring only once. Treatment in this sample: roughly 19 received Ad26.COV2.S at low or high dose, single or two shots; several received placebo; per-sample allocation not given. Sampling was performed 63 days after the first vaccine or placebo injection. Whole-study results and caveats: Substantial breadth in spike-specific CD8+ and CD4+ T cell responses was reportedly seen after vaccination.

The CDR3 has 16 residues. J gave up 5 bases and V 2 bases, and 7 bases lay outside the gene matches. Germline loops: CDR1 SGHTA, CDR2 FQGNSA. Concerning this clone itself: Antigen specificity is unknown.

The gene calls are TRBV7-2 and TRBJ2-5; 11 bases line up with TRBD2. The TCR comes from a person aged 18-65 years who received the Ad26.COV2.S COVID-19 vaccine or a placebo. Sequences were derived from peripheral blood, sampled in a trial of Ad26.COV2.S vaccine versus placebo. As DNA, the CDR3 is TGTGCCAGCAGCTTATGGGTAGCGGGAGGGCGGGAGACCCAGTACTTC. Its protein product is CASSLWVAGGRETQYF.